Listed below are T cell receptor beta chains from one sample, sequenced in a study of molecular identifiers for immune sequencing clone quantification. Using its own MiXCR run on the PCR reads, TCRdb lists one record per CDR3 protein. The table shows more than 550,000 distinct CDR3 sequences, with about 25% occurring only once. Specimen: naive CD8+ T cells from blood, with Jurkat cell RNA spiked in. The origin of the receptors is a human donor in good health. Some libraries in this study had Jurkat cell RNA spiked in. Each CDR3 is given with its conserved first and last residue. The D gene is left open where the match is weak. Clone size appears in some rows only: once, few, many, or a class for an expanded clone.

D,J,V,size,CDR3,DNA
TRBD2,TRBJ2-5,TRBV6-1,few,CASSDGLAGALETQYF,TGTGCCAGCAGCGACGGACTAGCGGGAGCCCTAGAGACCCAGTACTTC
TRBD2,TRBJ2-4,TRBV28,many,CASSLLSVGGNPKNIQYF,TGTGCCAGCAGTTTATTATCGGTGGGGGGGAACCCCAAAAACATTCAGTACTTC
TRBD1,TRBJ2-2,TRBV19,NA,CASSPRDRANTGELFF,TGTGCCAGTAGTCCCCGGGACAGGGCGAACACCGGGGAGCTGTTTTTT
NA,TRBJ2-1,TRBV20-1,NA,CSARDGTIFNEQFF,TGCAGTGCTAGAGATGGAACTATATTCAATGAGCAGTTCTTC
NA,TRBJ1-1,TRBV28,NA,CASTSDNTEAFF,TGTGCCAGCACCTCGGATAACACTGAAGCTTTCTTT
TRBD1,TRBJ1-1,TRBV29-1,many,CSCRTGWGNTEAFF,TGCAGCTGCCGGACAGGGTGGGGAAACACTGAAGCTTTCTTT
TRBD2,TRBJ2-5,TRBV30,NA,CAWTTWTSGSGETQYF,TGTGCCTGGACCACATGGACTAGCGGGAGTGGCGAGACCCAGTACTTC
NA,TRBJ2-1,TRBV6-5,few,CASSYSDWNEQFF,TGTGCCAGCAGTTACTCGGACTGGAATGAGCAGTTCTTC
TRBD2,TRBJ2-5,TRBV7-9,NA,CASSLLLAGVQETQYF,TGTGCCAGCAGCTTACTACTAGCGGGGGTCCAAGAGACCCAGTACTTC
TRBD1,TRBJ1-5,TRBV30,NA,CAWSVQGTGQPQHF,TGTGCCTGGAGTGTACAGGGGACGGGGCAGCCCCAGCATTTT
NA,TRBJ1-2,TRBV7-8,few,CASSLEPRDYGYTF,TGTGCCAGCAGCTTAGAGCCGAGGGATTATGGCTACACCTTC
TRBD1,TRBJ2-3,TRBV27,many,CASTRQGPRIDTQYF,TGTGCCAGCACCCGACAGGGGCCGAGGATAGATACGCAGTATTTT
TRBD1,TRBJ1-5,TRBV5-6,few,CASSSGGQLSNQPQHF,TGTGCCAGCAGCTCCGGGGGACAGCTTAGCAATCAGCCCCAGCATTTT
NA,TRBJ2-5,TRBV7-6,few,CASSLAEGQETQYF,TGTGCCAGCAGCTTAGCGGAGGGCCAAGAGACCCAGTACTTC
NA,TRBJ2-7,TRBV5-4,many,CASSLEDSRYEQYF,TGTGCCAGCAGCTTGGAAGACAGCAGATACGAGCAGTACTTC
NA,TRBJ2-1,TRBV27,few,CASSLGPGGDEQFF,TGTGCCAGCAGTTTGGGTCCCGGCGGGGATGAGCAGTTCTTC
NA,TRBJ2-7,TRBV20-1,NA,CSAAPGPYGQYF,TGCAGTGCTGCCCCGGGCCCCTACGGGCAATACTTC
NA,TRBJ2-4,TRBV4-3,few,CASSRTGDAKNIQYF,TGCGCCAGCAGCCGTACGGGGGATGCCAAAAACATTCAGTACTTC
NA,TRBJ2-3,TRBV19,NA,CASSIGLGDTQNF,TGTGCCAGTAGTATTGGTCTGGGAGATACGCAGAATTTT
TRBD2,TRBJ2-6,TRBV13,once,CASKNLAGDTGANVLTF,TGTGCCAGCAAAAACCTAGCGGGGGACACTGGGGCCAACGTCCTGACTTTC
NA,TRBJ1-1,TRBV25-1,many,CASSGNSLFSTEAFF,TGTGCCAGCAGTGGAAACAGTCTATTTAGCACTGAAGCTTTCTTT
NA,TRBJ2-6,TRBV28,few,CASSWDGVGSGANVLTF,TGTGCCAGCAGTTGGGACGGAGTTGGCTCTGGGGCCAACGTCCTGACTTTC
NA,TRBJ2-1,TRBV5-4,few,CASSPTWGENNEQFF,TGTGCCAGCAGCCCTACGTGGGGGGAGAACAATGAGCAGTTCTTC
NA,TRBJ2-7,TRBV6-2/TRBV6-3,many,CASSRARTNSYEQYF,TGTGCCAGCAGCCGGGCCCGCACAAACTCCTACGAGCAGTACTTC
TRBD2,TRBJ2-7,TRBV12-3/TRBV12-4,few,CASSFGGRKREQYF,TGTGCCAGCAGTTTCGGGGGGAGAAAGCGCGAGCAGTACTTC
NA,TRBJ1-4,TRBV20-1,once,CSARAAGVAEKLFF,TGCAGTGCTAGAGCGGCAGGGGTGGCAGAAAAACTGTTTTTT
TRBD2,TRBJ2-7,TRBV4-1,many,CASSQGLLAYEQYF,TGCGCCAGCAGCCAAGGGTTACTAGCGTATGAGCAGTACTTC
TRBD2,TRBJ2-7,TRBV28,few,CASSLRLAGAGEQYF,TGTGCCAGCAGTTTAAGACTAGCGGGAGCGGGGGAGCAGTACTTC
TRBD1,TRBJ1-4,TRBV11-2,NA,CASSLDFHLTGQANEKLFF,TGTGCCAGCAGCTTAGATTTCCATCTAACGGGACAGGCCAATGAAAAACTGTTTTTT
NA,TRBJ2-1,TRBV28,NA,CASSLLGTGSYNEQFF,TGTGCCAGCAGTTTATTGGGAACGGGCTCCTACAATGAGCAGTTCTTC
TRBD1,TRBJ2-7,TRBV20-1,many,CSPTGTGGYEQYF,TGCAGTCCAACCGGGACAGGGGGCTACGAGCAGTACTTC
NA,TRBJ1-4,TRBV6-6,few,CASTGGMDEKLFF,TGTGCCAGCACGGGGGGTATGGATGAAAAACTGTTTTTT
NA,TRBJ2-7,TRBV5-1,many,CASSLAWGAEQYF,TGCGCCAGCAGCTTGGCCTGGGGGGCCGAGCAGTACTTC
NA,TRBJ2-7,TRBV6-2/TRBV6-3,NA,CASSTLPGRSIQRGEQYF,TGTGCCAGCAGTACCCTCCCGGGACGATCTATTCAAAGAGGCGAGCAGTACTTC
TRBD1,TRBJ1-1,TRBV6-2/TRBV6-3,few,CASSPPGQGAEAFF,TGTGCCAGCAGCCCACCGGGACAGGGGGCAGAAGCTTTCTTT
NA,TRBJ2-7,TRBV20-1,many,CSARMGSRSYEQYF,TGCAGTGCTAGAATGGGCAGCCGCTCCTACGAGCAGTACTTC
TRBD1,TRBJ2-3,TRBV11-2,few,CASSYRGWGTDTQYF,TGTGCCAGCAGCTACAGGGGATGGGGCACAGATACGCAGTATTTT
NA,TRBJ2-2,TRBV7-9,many,CASSIVRETTGELFF,TGTGCCAGCAGCATAGTCCGGGAGACCACCGGGGAGCTGTTTTTT
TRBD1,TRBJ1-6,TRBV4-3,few,CASSYRGGNSPLHF,TGCGCCAGCAGCTACAGGGGAGGGAATTCACCCCTCCACTTT
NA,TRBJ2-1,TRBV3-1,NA,CASGGIPSYNEQFF,TGTGCCTCCGGTGGGATCCCCTCCTACAATGAGCAGTTCTTC
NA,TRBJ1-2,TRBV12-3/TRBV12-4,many,CASSPHLVGYGYTF,TGTGCCAGCTCCCCCCATTTGGTGGGCTATGGCTACACCTTC